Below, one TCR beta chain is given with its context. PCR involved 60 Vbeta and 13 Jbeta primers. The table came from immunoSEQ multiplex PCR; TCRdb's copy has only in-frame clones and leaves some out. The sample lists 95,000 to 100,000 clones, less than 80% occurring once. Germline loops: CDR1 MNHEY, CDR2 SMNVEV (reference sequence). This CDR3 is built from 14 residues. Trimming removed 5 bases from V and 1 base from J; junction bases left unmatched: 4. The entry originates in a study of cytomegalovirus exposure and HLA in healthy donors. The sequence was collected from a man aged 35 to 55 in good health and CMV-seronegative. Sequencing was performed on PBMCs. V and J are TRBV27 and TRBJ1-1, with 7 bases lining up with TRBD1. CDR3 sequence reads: CASSPRTGNTEAFF. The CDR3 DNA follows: TGTGCCAGCAGTCCTCGGACAGGGAACACTGAAGCTTTCTTT.